This T cell receptor (beta chain) is from a study of a mutant IDH1 vaccine in newly diagnosed glioma (dated by TCRdb to the early 2020s). Background on the whole study: Patients were given eight vaccinations, in weeks 1, 3, 5, 7, 11, 15, 19 and 23, which matched visits V03 through V10. The approximately 32 treated patients were approximately 62% male and roughly 40% female, with a mean age of approximately 40 years. Before enrollment, patients had received standard therapy of radiotherapy alone, temozolomide alone, or radiochemotherapy with temozolomide; most received the combination. Peripheral blood was drawn at six visits: V03 (baseline), V05, V07, V10, V12 and V13. For exploratory analyses, longitudinal TCRB deep sequencing was carried out in approximately 25 treated patients wherever samples were available. Vaccination began 4-6 weeks after radiotherapy alone, or alongside temozolomide cycles in the chemotherapy-containing groups.

The sample's time point label, decoded: week 5, during vaccination. Each vaccine dose, consisting of 300 ug of a 20-mer mutant IDH1 peptide in Montanide, was administered subcutaneously with topical imiquimod. All donors had newly diagnosed IDH1-mutant astrocytomas of WHO grade 3 or 4 that showed loss of nuclear ATRX. The samples were drawn from NOA16, a multicentre, single-arm, open-label phase I trial in Germany that tested a mutant IDH1 peptide vaccine in humans for the first time. Genomic DNA for TCRB sequencing was extracted from EDTA blood using the DNeasy Blood and Tissue Kit. Broader findings and caveats from the paper: Immune responses induced by the vaccine were seen in approximately 93% of patients across multiple MHC alleles. Selection of PBMC samples for TCRB deep sequencing was based on availability. The authors noted that analyses of patient blood samples could not be reproduced because of sample limitations. Pseudoprogression appeared unrelated to alterations in the top peripheral T cell clonotypes detected by TCRB sequencing.

Note on this clone: Its cognate antigen has yet to be identified. Per-base qualities were not stored, and no clone one base away is much larger.

The library was made by the immunoSEQ multiplex PCR assay. The hsTCRB Kit was used according to the manufacturer's protocol to amplify rearranged TCR beta chain sequences. Sequencing of TCRB libraries was carried out on an Illumina MiSeq. The source study handled its data this way. Demultiplexing, trimming and gene mapping were performed with the kit vendor's proprietary platform. Imported from immuneACCESS, the table was reduced by TCRdb to in-frame sequences with V and J called. These copies leave out some clones; in studies compared against another copy, an unresolved V gene accounts for under half, and the cause of the remainder is not known. Clone size and the V and J calls come from that table; the DNA yielded D and trimming. The sample has some 48,000 clones on record, 78% of them singletons. 1.8% of the sample goes to the ten largest clones. Per the germline V gene, SGHTA is the CDR1 and FQGNSA is the CDR2. There are 19 amino acids in the CDR3, from cysteine to phenylalanine inclusive. CDR3 DNA only is kept here, 57 bases in frame from base 1. V is cut back by 1 base and J by 0 bases, with 10 bases in the junction unmatched.

The receptor's source is a woman between 35 and 50 years old with glioma. The source was PBMCs, collected from a glioma patient whose treatment included an IDH1 peptide vaccine. The chain is made from TRBV7-2 and TRBJ2-2; TRBD2 lines up with 8 middle nucleotides. The base sequence is TGTGCCAGCAGCTTAGGCCCCCTCGGACTAGCCGCGAACACCGGGGAGCTGTTTTTT. This gives the protein CASSLGPLGLAANTGELFF.